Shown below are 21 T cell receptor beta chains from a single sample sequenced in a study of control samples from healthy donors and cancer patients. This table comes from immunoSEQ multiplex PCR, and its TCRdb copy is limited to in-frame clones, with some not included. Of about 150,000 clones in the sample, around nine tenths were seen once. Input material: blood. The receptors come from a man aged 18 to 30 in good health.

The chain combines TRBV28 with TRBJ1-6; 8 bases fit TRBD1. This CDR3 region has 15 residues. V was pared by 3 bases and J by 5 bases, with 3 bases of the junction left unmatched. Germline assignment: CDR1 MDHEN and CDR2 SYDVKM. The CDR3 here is CASSFEGQDNSPLHF. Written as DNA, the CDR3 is TGTGCCAGCAGTTTTGAGGGACAGGATAATTCACCCCTCCACTTT.

CDR3 coding DNA: TGTGCCAGCAGCCAATCCACACGGAGTAATGAAAAACTGTTTTTT. It translates to CASSQSTRSNEKLFF. The chain combines TRBV4-2 with TRBJ1-4; D remains unclear. The CDR3 sequence is 15 residues long. Trimming took 2 bases from V and 4 from J, leaving 11 bases between them. Germline V lookup: CDR1 LGHNA, CDR2 YNFKEQ.

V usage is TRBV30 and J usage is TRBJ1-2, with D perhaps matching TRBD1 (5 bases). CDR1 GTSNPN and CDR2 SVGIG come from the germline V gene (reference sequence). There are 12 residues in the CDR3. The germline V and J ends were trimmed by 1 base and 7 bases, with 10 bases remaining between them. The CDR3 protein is CAWSAPGTGYTF. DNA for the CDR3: TGTGCCTGGAGTGCTCCCGGGACTGGCTACACCTTC.

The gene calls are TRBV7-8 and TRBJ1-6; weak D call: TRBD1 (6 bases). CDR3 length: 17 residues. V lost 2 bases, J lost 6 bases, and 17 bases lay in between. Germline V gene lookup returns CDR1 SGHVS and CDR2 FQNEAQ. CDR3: CASSLRSGGAGNSPLHF. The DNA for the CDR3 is TGTGCCAGCAGCTTAAGGTCGGGGGGGGCTGGTAATTCACCCCTCCACTTT.

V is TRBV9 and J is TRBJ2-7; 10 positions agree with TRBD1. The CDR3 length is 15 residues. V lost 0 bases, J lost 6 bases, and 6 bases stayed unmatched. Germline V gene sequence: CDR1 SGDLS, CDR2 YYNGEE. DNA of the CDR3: TGTGCCAGCAGCGTAGTAGCGGACAGGGGGAGCGAGCAGTACTTC. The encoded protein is CASSVVADRGSEQYF.

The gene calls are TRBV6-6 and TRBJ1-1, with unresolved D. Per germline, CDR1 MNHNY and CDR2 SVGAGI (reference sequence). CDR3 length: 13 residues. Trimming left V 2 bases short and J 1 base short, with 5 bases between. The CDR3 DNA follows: TGTGCCAGCAGTTACCGGCAGAACACTGAAGCTTTCTTT. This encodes CASSYRQNTEAFF.

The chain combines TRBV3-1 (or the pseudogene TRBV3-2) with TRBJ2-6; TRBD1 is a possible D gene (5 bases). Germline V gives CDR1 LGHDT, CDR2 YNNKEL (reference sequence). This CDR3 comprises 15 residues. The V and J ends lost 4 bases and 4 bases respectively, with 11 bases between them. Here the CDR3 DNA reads TGTGCCAGCAGCCCCAGGGATGGCGGGGCCAACGTCCTGACTTTC. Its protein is CASSPRDGGANVLTF.

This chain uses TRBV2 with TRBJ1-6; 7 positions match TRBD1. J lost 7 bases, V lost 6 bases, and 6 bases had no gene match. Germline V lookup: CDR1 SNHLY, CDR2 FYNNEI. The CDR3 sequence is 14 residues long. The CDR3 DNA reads TGTGCCAGCAGGAGACAGGGAACGAATTCACCCCTCCACTTT. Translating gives CASRRQGTNSPLHF.

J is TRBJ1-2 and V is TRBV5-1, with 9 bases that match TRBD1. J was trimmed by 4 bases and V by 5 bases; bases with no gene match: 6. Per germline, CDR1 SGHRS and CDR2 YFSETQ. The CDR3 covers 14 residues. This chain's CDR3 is CASRLTGGGYGYTF. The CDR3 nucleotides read TGCGCCAGCAGACTAACAGGGGGCGGCTATGGCTACACCTTC.

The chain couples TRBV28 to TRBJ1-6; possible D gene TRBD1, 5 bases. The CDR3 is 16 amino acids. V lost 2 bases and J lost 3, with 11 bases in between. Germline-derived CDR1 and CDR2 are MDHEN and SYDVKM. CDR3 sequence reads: CASSLVGQGYNSPLHF. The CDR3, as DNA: TGTGCCAGCAGTTTAGTCGGGCAGGGCTATAATTCACCCCTCCACTTT.

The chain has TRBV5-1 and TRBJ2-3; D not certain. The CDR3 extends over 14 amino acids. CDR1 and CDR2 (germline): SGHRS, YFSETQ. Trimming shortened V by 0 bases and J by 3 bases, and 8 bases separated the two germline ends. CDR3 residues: CASSLGSATDTQYF. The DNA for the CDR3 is TGCGCCAGCAGCTTGGGGTCGGCGACAGATACGCAGTATTTT.

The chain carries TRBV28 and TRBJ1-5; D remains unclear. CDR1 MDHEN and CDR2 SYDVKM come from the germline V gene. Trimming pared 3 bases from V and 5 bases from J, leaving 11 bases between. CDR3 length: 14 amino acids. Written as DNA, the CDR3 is TGTGCCAGCAGTTTCGGTGGCAGATATCAGCCCCAGCATTTT. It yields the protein CASSFGGRYQPQHF.

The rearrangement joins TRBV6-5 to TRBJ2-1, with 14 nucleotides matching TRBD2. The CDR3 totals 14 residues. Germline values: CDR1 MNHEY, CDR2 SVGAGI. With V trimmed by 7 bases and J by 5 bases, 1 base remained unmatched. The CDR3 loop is CASTTSGGDNEQFF. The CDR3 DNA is TGTGCCAGCACGACTAGCGGGGGGGACAATGAGCAGTTCTTC.

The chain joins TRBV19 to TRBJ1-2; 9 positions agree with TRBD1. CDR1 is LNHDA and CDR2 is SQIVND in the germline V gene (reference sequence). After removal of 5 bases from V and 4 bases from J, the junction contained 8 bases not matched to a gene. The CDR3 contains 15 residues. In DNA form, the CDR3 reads TGTGCCAGTAGTTCCTGGGACAGGGCCTCCTATGGCTACACCTTC. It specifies CASSSWDRASYGYTF.

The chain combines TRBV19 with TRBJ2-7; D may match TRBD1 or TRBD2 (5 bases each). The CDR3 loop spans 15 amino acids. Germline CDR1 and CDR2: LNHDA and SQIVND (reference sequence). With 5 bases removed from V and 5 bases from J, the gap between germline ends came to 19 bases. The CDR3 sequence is CASSLRDPRFHEQYF. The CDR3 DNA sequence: TGTGCCAGTAGTCTCCGGGACCCCAGGTTCCACGAGCAGTACTTC.

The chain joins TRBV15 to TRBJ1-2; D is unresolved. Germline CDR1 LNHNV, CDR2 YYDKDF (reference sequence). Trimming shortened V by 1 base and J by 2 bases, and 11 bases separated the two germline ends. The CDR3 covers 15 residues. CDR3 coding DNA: TGTGCCACCAGCAGAGGCCGGCCCCTGAACTATGGCTACACCTTC. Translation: CATSRGRPLNYGYTF.

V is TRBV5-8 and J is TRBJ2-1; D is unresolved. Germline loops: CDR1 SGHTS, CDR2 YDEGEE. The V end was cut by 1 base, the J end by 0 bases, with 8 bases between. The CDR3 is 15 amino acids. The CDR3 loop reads CASSLRGSSYNEQFF. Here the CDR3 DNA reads TGTGCCAGCAGCTTGAGAGGAAGCTCCTACAATGAGCAGTTCTTC.

CDR3: CASAGPAPSPLHF. The CDR3 nucleotides are TGTGCCAGCGCAGGGCCGGCGCCTTCACCCCTCCACTTT. The chain employs TRBV28 and TRBJ1-6, with D possibly being TRBD1 (5 bases). Germline values: CDR1 MDHEN, CDR2 SYDVKM. The CDR3 has 13 amino acids. Trimming removed 8 bases from V and 9 bases from J, with 14 bases in between.

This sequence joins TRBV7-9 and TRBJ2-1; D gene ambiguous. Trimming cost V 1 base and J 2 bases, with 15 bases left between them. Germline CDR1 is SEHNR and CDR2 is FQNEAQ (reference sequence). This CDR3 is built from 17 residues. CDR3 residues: CASSLVRDWLPYNEQFF. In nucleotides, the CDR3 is TGTGCCAGCAGCTTAGTCCGAGACTGGCTTCCCTACAATGAGCAGTTCTTC.

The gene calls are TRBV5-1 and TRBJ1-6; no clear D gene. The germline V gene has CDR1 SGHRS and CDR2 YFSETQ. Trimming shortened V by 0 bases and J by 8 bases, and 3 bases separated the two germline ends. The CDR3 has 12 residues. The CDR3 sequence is CASSLGDSPLHF. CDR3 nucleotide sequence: TGCGCCAGCAGCTTGGGCGATTCACCCCTCCACTTT.

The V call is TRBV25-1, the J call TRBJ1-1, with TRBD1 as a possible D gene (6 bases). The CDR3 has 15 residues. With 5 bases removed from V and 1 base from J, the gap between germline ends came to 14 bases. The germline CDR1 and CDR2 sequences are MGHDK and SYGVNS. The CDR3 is CASSPRGGQNTEAFF. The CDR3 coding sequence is TGTGCCAGCAGTCCCCGGGGGGGGCAGAACACTGAAGCTTTCTTT. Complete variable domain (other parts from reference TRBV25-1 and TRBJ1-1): EADIYQTPRYLVIGTGKKITLECSQTMGHDKMYWYQQDPGMELHLIHYSYGVNSTEKGDLSSESTVSRIRTEHFPLTLESARPSHTSQYLCASSPRGGQNTEAFFGQGTRLTVV.